One and the same sample provided the 28 T cell receptor beta chains below, sequenced in a study of blood T cell repertoires in COVID-19. Data came from immunoSEQ multiplex PCR; TCRdb stores just in-frame clones and leaves some out. The table includes approximately 120,000 clones, 60% to 80% detected once. Sample: peripheral blood. Every receptor here comes from a man aged 80 or over with COVID-19, enrolled during active disease.

This clone was counted once. The genes are TRBV7-2 and TRBJ1-2, with D unclear. This CDR3 spans 14 amino acids. Germline V gives CDR1 SGHTA, CDR2 FQGNSA. Trimming stripped 1 base from V and 0 bases from J, with 6 bases between. CDR3 protein: CASSLDPANYGYTF. The CDR3 nucleotides read TGTGCCAGCAGCTTAGATCCAGCTAACTATGGCTACACCTTC.

The V call is TRBV7-8, the J call TRBJ2-1, with 10 positions matching TRBD2. This CDR3 is 16 amino acids long. The V gene's germline CDR1 is SGHVS and CDR2 FQNEAQ. V lost 5 bases to trimming and J lost 3 bases; unmatched junction nucleotides: 7. Here the CDR3 reads CASSELAGIYYNEQFF. The CDR3 DNA reads as TGTGCCAGCAGCGAACTAGCGGGGATCTACTACAATGAGCAGTTCTTC.

The gene calls are TRBV25-1 and TRBJ1-5; D is perhaps TRBD1 (5 bases). The CDR3 has 15 residues. V was pared by 4 bases and J by 0 bases, with 10 bases between. Germline loops: CDR1 MGHDK, CDR2 SYGVNS. The chain's CDR3 is CASSGTGYSNQPQHF. In DNA, the CDR3 is TGTGCCAGCAGTGGCACAGGCTATAGCAATCAGCCCCAGCATTTT. Full variable domain (missing parts from reference TRBV25-1 and TRBJ1-5): EADIYQTPRYLVIGTGKKITLECSQTMGHDKMYWYQQDPGMELHLIHYSYGVNSTEKGDLSSESTVSRIRTEHFPLTLESARPSHTSQYLCASSGTGYSNQPQHFGDGTRLSIL.

The J gene is TRBJ2-2, the V gene TRBV4-1, with D tentatively TRBD2 (5 bases). This CDR3 spans 15 amino acids. V lost 5 bases, J lost 3 bases, and 13 bases lay in between. CDR1 and CDR2 from the germline V gene are MGHRA and YSYEKL. The CDR3 DNA sequence: TGCGCCAGCAGCAGGGAGAAGAGTTACACCGGGGAGCTGTTTTTT. It is translated as CASSREKSYTGELFF.

The genes are TRBV5-1 and TRBJ2-1; 11 bases agree with TRBD2. Germline CDR1 SGHRS, CDR2 YFSETQ. V trimming: 4 bases; J trimming: 5 bases; junction bases outside the gene matches: 5. The CDR3 extends over 15 amino acids. The CDR3 bases are TGCGCCAGCAGCGGATTAGCGGGAGGGGACAATGAGCAGTTCTTC. Translated: CASSGLAGGDNEQFF.

This chain uses TRBV4-1 with TRBJ2-7, with D hard to call. The V and J ends lost 2 bases and 6 bases respectively, with 17 bases between them. Germline-derived CDR1 and CDR2 are MGHRA and YSYEKL. The CDR3 runs to 15 residues. The CDR3 is CASSQINTVSGEQYF. CDR3 bases: TGCGCCAGCAGCCAAATTAATACAGTGAGTGGCGAGCAGTACTTC.

The J gene is TRBJ2-3, the V gene TRBV7-8; tentative D call: TRBD2 (6 bases). This CDR3 spans 12 amino acids. V lost 5 bases to trimming and J lost 7 bases, with 10 bases between them. From germline, CDR1 is SGHVS and CDR2 FQNEAQ. The chain's CDR3 is CASSQGRNTQYF. Written as DNA, the CDR3 is TGTGCCAGCAGCCAAGGGAGGAATACGCAGTATTTT.

The chain employs TRBV3-1 (or the pseudogene TRBV3-2) and TRBJ1-6; D possibly corresponds to TRBD1 (5 bases). Deletions cut 4 bases from V and 8 bases from J, with 15 bases between. This CDR3 comprises 15 residues. Germline assignment: CDR1 LGHDT and CDR2 YNNKEL (reference sequence). CDR3 in amino acids: CASSRTQGIDSPLHF. The CDR3 region has the DNA TGTGCCAGCAGCCGAACCCAGGGAATAGATTCACCCCTCCACTTT.

V and J are TRBV19 and TRBJ2-5, with D perhaps TRBD2 (5 bases). The V gene's germline CDR1 is LNHDA and CDR2 SQIVND (reference sequence). V gave up 4 bases and J gave up 2 bases, with 8 bases separating them. This CDR3 is built from 13 residues. The CDR3 nucleotides read TGTGCCAGTAGTAAGGCGGGTCAAGAGACCCAGTACTTC. Its protein product is CASSKAGQETQYF. Supplemented by reference TRBV19 and TRBJ2-5, the full variable domain reads DGGITQSPKYLFRKEGQNVTLSCEQNLNHDAMYWYRQDPGQGLRLIYYSQIVNDFQKGDIAEGYSVSREKKESFPLTVTSAQKNPTAFYLCASSKAGQETQYFGPGTRLLVL.

The V and J genes are TRBV15 and TRBJ2-1, with 10 bases lining up with TRBD2. This CDR3 region has 16 residues. Looked up from germline, CDR1 is LNHNV and CDR2 is YYDKDF (reference sequence). After removal of 7 bases from V and 9 bases from J, the junction contained 15 bases not matched to a gene. DNA for the CDR3: TGTGCCACCACGCGCCGCGGGAGCGGGAGGGCCGGTGAGCAGTTCTTC. This translates into CATTRRGSGRAGEQFF.

The chain joins TRBV6-2 or TRBV6-3 to TRBJ1-3, with D possibly being TRBD1 (6 bases). The V gene's germline CDR1 is MNHEY and CDR2 SVGEGT. The CDR3 has 16 amino acids. V lost 3 bases, J lost 2 bases, and 14 bases lay in between. The CDR3 sequence is CASSYSGGLPGNTIYF. The CDR3 bases are TGTGCCAGCAGTTATTCTGGGGGCCTACCTGGAAACACCATATATTTT.

The chain carries TRBV5-1 and TRBJ2-5; the match to TRBD1 covers 9 bases. Germline loops: CDR1 SGHRS, CDR2 YFSETQ. This CDR3 comprises 16 residues. J lost 1 base, V lost 4 bases, and 8 bases had no gene match. The CDR3 loop reads CASSAGTGNFQETQYF. The CDR3 nucleotides are TGCGCCAGCAGCGCCGGGACAGGGAACTTCCAAGAGACCCAGTACTTC.

The chain couples TRBV5-1 to TRBJ2-3, with 9 bases identical to TRBD2. The germline V gene has CDR1 SGHRS and CDR2 YFSETQ. V lost 0 bases and J lost 1; bases outside the gene matches: 3. The CDR3 extends over 16 amino acids. CDR3 protein: CASSLEVAGGTDTQYF. CDR3 nucleotide sequence: TGCGCCAGCAGCTTGGAAGTAGCGGGAGGCACAGATACGCAGTATTTT.

This clone appeared once. V usage is TRBV5-6 and J usage is TRBJ1-5, with D hard to call. The CDR3 is 14 residues long. CDR1 and CDR2 (germline): SGHDT, YYEEEE. V lost 1 base, J lost 5 bases, and 10 bases lay in between. CDR3 nucleotide sequence: TGTGCCAGCAGCTTGCGACGTGCGGATCAGCCCCAGCATTTT. It translates to CASSLRRADQPQHF.

The chain links TRBV6-6 to TRBJ1-3, with D uncertain. Trimming cost V 7 bases and J 0 bases, with 13 bases left between them. The CDR3 has 15 residues. Germline assignment: CDR1 MNHNY and CDR2 SVGAGI (reference sequence). CDR3 in DNA: TGTGCCAGCAATCCGACGGAGAGCTCTGGAAACACCATATATTTT. This sequence encodes CASNPTESSGNTIYF.

The count of this clone is one. V is TRBV2 and J is TRBJ1-2, with 7 bases fitting TRBD1. This CDR3 is built from 14 residues. Trimming at V came to 7 bases and at J to 1 base, leaving 6 bases not matched to a gene. Germline V lookup: CDR1 SNHLY, CDR2 FYNNEI. CDR3 residues: CASTGTESNYGYTF. CDR3 sequence (DNA): TGTGCCAGCACTGGGACAGAAAGTAACTATGGCTACACCTTC.

The count of this clone is one. This chain uses TRBV21-1 with TRBJ2-7; TRBD2 is the table's D call and was not checked against the DNA. TRBV21-1 is annotated as a pseudogene. This CDR3 is built from 12 residues. The chain's CDR3 is CASRGSPDEQYF. In nucleotides, the CDR3 is TGTGCCAGCAGGGGGAGTCCGGACGAGCAGTACTTC.

This chain joins TRBV11-3 and TRBJ2-3; D gene ambiguous. The CDR3 is made up of 13 amino acids. Germline V lookup: CDR1 SGHNT, CDR2 YENEEA. Trimming left V 2 bases short and J 5 bases short, with 8 bases between. CDR3 amino acids: CASSLNRQDTQYF. CDR3 coding DNA: TGTGCCAGCAGCTTAAACAGACAAGATACGCAGTATTTT.

The chain has TRBV5-4 and TRBJ1-1; D uncertain. Germline V lookup: CDR1 SGHNT, CDR2 YYREEE (reference sequence). V gave up 0 bases and J gave up 1 base, with 7 bases separating them. This CDR3 contains 14 residues. CDR3 sequence (DNA): TGTGCCAGCAGCTTGGGAACGGGGAACACTGAAGCTTTCTTT. This encodes CASSLGTGNTEAFF.

The gene calls are TRBV15 and TRBJ1-1; no clear D gene. The CDR3 is 15 amino acids. CDR1 is LNHNV and CDR2 is YYDKDF in the germline V gene (reference sequence). With 0 bases removed from V and 3 bases from J, the gap between germline ends came to 11 bases. This CDR3 reads CATSRDGRVDTEAFF. DNA of the CDR3: TGTGCCACCAGCAGAGACGGGCGGGTGGACACTGAAGCTTTCTTT.

V usage is TRBV10-3 and J usage is TRBJ2-7, with D possibly being TRBD1 (6 bases). Per the germline V gene, CDR1 is ENHRY and CDR2 is SYGVKD. V was shortened by 9 bases and J by 7 bases, with 7 bases between the two germline ends. The CDR3 consists of 9 residues. DNA for the CDR3: TGTGCCATAGGGACAGAGCAGTACTTC. Encoded protein: CAIGTEQYF.

This chain joins TRBV4-1 and TRBJ2-1; TRBD2 is a possible D gene (5 bases). The CDR3 contains 14 residues. Germline CDR1 reads MGHRA; CDR2 reads YSYEKL. Trimming removed 3 bases from V and 7 bases from J, with 13 bases in between. CDR3 residues: CASSQAGVLNEQFF. The CDR3 DNA reads TGCGCCAGCAGCCAGGCCGGGGTGTTAAATGAGCAGTTCTTC.

This rearrangement joins TRBV7-3 to TRBJ2-1; 9 positions match TRBD2. The CDR3 has 15 amino acids. Germline trimming cut 4 bases from V and 4 bases from J; bases unmatched to any gene: 5. Germline CDR1 is SGHTA and CDR2 is FQGTGA. DNA of the CDR3: TGTGCCAGCAGCTCCCGGCTAGCGGGGTACAATGAGCAGTTCTTC. Its translation: CASSSRLAGYNEQFF.

The chain employs TRBV14 and TRBJ2-1; 9 nucleotides line up with TRBD2. Looked up from germline, CDR1 is SGHDN and CDR2 is FVKESK. CDR3 length equals 14 residues. The junction had 6 bases not matched to a gene; V was cut back by 7 bases and J by 5 bases. This CDR3 is CASNAGGPHNEQFF. DNA of the CDR3: TGTGCCAGCAACGCGGGAGGGCCCCACAATGAGCAGTTCTTC. Combining the CDR3 with reference TRBV14 and TRBJ2-1 gives the whole variable domain EAGVTQFPSHSVIEKGQTVTLRCDPISGHDNLYWYRRVMGKEIKFLLHFVKESKQDESGMPNNRFLAERTGGTYSTLKVQPAELEDSGVYFCASNAGGPHNEQFFGPGTRLTVL.

The genes are TRBV10-3 and TRBJ2-2, with 7 bases matching TRBD1. The CDR3 is 14 amino acids. In germline, CDR1 is ENHRY, CDR2 SYGVKD. The J segment lost 1 base and the V segment lost 10 bases, leaving 6 bases of the junction unmatched. The DNA of the CDR3 is TGTGCCACGAGGGACAGCCAGAACACCGGGGAGCTGTTTTTT. This gives the protein CATRDSQNTGELFF.

The sample holds one count of this clone. The V gene is TRBV5-1, the J gene TRBJ2-5; 11 bases are a match to TRBD2. The CDR3 extends over 18 amino acids. Germline CDR1 reads SGHRS; CDR2 reads YFSETQ. After removal of 3 bases from V and 1 base from J, the junction contained 11 bases not matched to a gene. CDR3 sequence: CASSSGVAGGPAQETQYF. The CDR3, as DNA: TGCGCCAGCAGCTCTGGGGTAGCGGGAGGGCCCGCCCAAGAGACCCAGTACTTC.

This clone was seen only once. The chain joins TRBV7-2 to TRBJ2-7; D may be TRBD1 (5 bases). The CDR3 runs to 14 residues. The V and J ends lost 4 bases and 5 bases respectively, with 15 bases between them. Germline loops: CDR1 SGHTA, CDR2 FQGNSA. The chain's CDR3 is CASSYQGYYDEQYF. CDR3 sequence (DNA): TGTGCCAGCAGCTACCAGGGCTACTACGACGAGCAGTACTTC.

This chain links TRBV19 with TRBJ1-2; TRBD1 aligns across 7 bases. Trimming took 5 bases from V and 8 from J; bases not matched to a gene: 5. Germline V gene sequence: CDR1 LNHDA, CDR2 SQIVND (reference sequence). The CDR3 length is 12 residues. This chain's CDR3 is CASSDRESGYTF. The CDR3 DNA is TGTGCCAGTAGTGACAGGGAAAGCGGCTACACCTTC.